Below, 10 T cell receptor beta chains from the same sample are listed, as sequenced in a study of read filtering for tumor transcriptome and immune sequencing. Molecular barcoded adaptors covering alpha/delta and beta/gamma chains were used on roughly 370 ng RNA. TCRdb called the reads again in MiXCR, with one record for every CDR3 protein. The table lists roughly 130,000 distinct CDR3 sequences, 10% to 15% of them singletons. Sequenced: a population of CD138-negative cells sorted from bone marrow. These receptors all stem from a donor aged 40 or older with multiple myeloma.

This clonotype came up many times. The rearrangement joins TRBV19 to TRBJ1-5; TRBD1 is a possible D gene (6 bases). Germline V gene sequence: CDR1 LNHDA, CDR2 SQIVND (reference sequence). Deletions cut 6 bases from V and 2 bases from J, with 14 bases between. The CDR3 is 15 amino acids. CDR3 residues: CASSLGAEGNQPQHF. As DNA, the CDR3 is TGTGCCAGTAGCCTGGGGGCTGAGGGCAATCAGCCCCAGCATTTT. Filled out from reference TRBV19 and TRBJ1-5, the complete variable domain reads DGGITQSPKYLFRKEGQNVTLSCEQNLNHDAMYWYRQDPGQGLRLIYYSQIVNDFQKGDIAEGYSVSREKKESFPLTVTSAQKNPTAFYLCASSLGAEGNQPQHFGDGTRLSIL.

This clonotype has ten or more counts. The chain carries TRBV29-1 and TRBJ1-1; D ambiguous. Germline assignment: CDR1 SQVTM and CDR2 ANQGSEA. V lost 0 bases to trimming and J lost 10 bases, with 15 bases between them. The CDR3 spans 13 residues. CDR3 in DNA: TGCAGCGTTGAAGATACCGCCGAACGGGGAGCTTTCTTT. Translation: CSVEDTAERGAFF.

This clonotype has ten or more counts. V gene TRBV7-6 combines with J gene TRBJ1-1; a possible D gene is TRBD1 (6 bases). Germline V gives CDR1 SGHVS, CDR2 FNYEAQ. Between the trimmed V and J ends, which lost 4 bases and 3 bases, there was a span of 12 bases. CDR3 size: 14 residues. The CDR3 loop is CASSYDRIYTEAFF. The CDR3 DNA is TGTGCCAGCAGCTACGACAGGATTTACACTGAAGCTTTCTTT.

The table lists this clonotype with a few counts. This rearrangement joins TRBV9 to TRBJ2-3; weak D call: TRBD1 (5 bases). Germline V gene data show CDR1 as SGDLS and CDR2 as YYNGEE. The ends were cut back, 3 bases at V and 6 bases at J, with 11 bases in the middle. The CDR3 extends over 13 amino acids. CDR3 DNA sequence: TGTGCCAGCAGCGGACAGCCCGGCGATACGCAGTATTTT. Translating it yields CASSGQPGDTQYF.

Regarding this clonotype: One junction end does not reproduce the germline sequence, and a read error may be involved. CDR3 amino acids: CASSPGTGDYETPYF. The DNA for the CDR3 is TGTGCCAGCAGCCCCGGGACAGGGGATTATGAGACCCCGTACTTC. The rearrangement links TRBV5-5 to TRBJ2-5; the match to TRBD1 covers 10 bases. CDR1 and CDR2 (germline): SGHKS, YYEKEE (reference sequence). This CDR3 is built from 15 residues.

This clonotype was observed at least ten times. The V gene is TRBV6-6, the J gene TRBJ2-7; no firm D call. The CDR3 covers 13 residues. CDR1 is MNHNY and CDR2 is SVGAGI in the germline V gene (reference sequence). The germline V and J ends were trimmed by 0 bases and 3 bases, with 6 bases remaining between them. The CDR3 nucleotides are TGTGCCAGCAGTTACTCACCCGTCTACGAGCAGTACTTC. This translates into CASSYSPVYEQYF.

This clonotype has just a few counts. A much larger clone sits a single nucleotide away, making a read error possible. The V gene is TRBV29-1, the J gene TRBJ2-2; TRBD1 agrees at 9 bases. This CDR3 contains 15 residues. Germline assignment: CDR1 SQVTM and CDR2 ANQGSEA. CDR3 sequence: CSVGSGQGNTGELLF. For the CDR3, the DNA is TGCAGCGTTGGATCCGGACAGGGGAACACCGGGGAGCTGCTTTTT.

Ten or more counts support this clonotype. The gene calls are TRBV29-1 and TRBJ1-1; no definite D call. CDR1 is SQVTM, CDR2 ANQGSEA, per germline. The CDR3 has 14 residues. V gave up 1 base and J gave up 6 bases, with 15 bases separating them. The DNA for the CDR3 is TGCAGCGTTGAAGGGCCGGGAAGGGTACCTGAAGCTTTCTTT. This translates into CSVEGPGRVPEAFF. Full variable domain (remainder filled in from reference TRBV29-1 and TRBJ1-1): SAVISQKPSRDICQRGTSLTIQCQVDSQVTMMFWYRQQPGQSLTLIATANQGSEATYESGFVIDKFPISRPNLTFSTLTVSNMSPEDSSIYLCSVEGPGRVPEAFFGQGTRLTVV.

V is TRBV7-8 and J is TRBJ2-7, with a possible D match to TRBD2 (5 bases). The V and J ends lost 2 bases and 7 bases respectively, with 15 bases between them. Germline V lookup: CDR1 SGHVS, CDR2 FQNEAQ. CDR3 size: 14 residues. The DNA for the CDR3 is TGTGCCAGCAGCTTATTGGGAGTAGTTGGGGAGCAGTACTTC. It translates to CASSLLGVVGEQYF.

Turning to this clonotype: A much larger clone is a single base away; this may be a read error. J is TRBJ2-3 and V is TRBV5-4, with D maybe TRBD2 (6 bases). From germline, CDR1 is SGHNT and CDR2 YYREEE (reference sequence). The CDR3 is 15 residues long. The CDR3 DNA reads as TGTGCCAGCAGCCTAGCGCTTTCTAGCACAGATACGCGGTATTTT. This sequence encodes CASSLALSSTDTRYF.